These 5 T cell receptor beta chains were sequenced from one sample in a study of beta chain features in type 1 diabetes. All of the isolated RNA was reverse transcribed, so expressed TCRB transcripts were sequenced. Sequencing used immunoSEQ multiplex PCR; TCRdb keeps in-frame clones, though not all of them. Here the sample spans just over 600,000 clones, about 16% being singletons. Sequencing used naive CD4+ T cells from blood. The source is a man aged 18 to 29 in good health.

The chain is built from TRBV5-1 and TRBJ1-2; 9 bases line up with TRBD1. The germline V gene encodes CDR1 SGHRS and CDR2 YFSETQ. The junction had 7 bases not matched to a gene; V was cut back by 4 bases and J by 6 bases. This CDR3 is built from 14 residues. This chain's CDR3 is CASSDTGTGNGYTF. CDR3 nucleotides: TGCGCCAGCAGCGACACCGGGACAGGGAATGGCTACACCTTC.

This chain joins TRBV4-1 and TRBJ2-7; D gene unclear. Germline V gives CDR1 MGHRA, CDR2 YSYEKL. V lost 3 bases, J lost 0 bases, and 12 bases lay in between. The length of the CDR3 is 15 residues. The CDR3 protein is CASSQPTVSSYEQYF. The CDR3 nucleotides read TGCGCCAGCAGCCAGCCGACGGTGAGCTCCTACGAGCAGTACTTC.

This clone appeared a few times. The gene calls are TRBV4-2 and TRBJ2-1; possible D gene TRBD2, 5 bases. Germline lookup yields CDR1 LGHNA and CDR2 YNFKEQ. The CDR3 is 15 residues long. V was shortened by 5 bases and J by 4 bases, with 15 bases between the two germline ends. CDR3 sequence reads: CASSLDRGGYNEQFF. DNA for the CDR3: TGTGCCAGCAGCTTGGATCGCGGAGGTTACAATGAGCAGTTCTTC.

This clone has more than one count but fewer than ten. The CDR3 DNA reads TGTGCCAGCAGCGAGGGGGCGACTAGCGGGAAGGACGAGCAGTACTTC. Protein: CASSEGATSGKDEQYF. The chain uses TRBV5-4 and TRBJ2-7, with 11 bases fitting TRBD2. This CDR3 comprises 16 residues. Germline lookup yields CDR1 SGHNT and CDR2 YYREEE (reference sequence). Germline trimming cut 4 bases from V and 5 bases from J; bases unmatched to any gene: 11.

This clone was observed a handful of times. This chain uses TRBV25-1 with TRBJ1-2; no clear D. Germline V CDR1 and CDR2: MGHDK, SYGVNS. Trimming removed 5 bases at V and 10 bases at J, with 14 bases between. CDR3 length: 12 residues. The CDR3 loop reads CASSTPPGNYTF. CDR3 nucleotide sequence: TGTGCCAGCAGTACCCCCCCAGGAAACTACACCTTC.